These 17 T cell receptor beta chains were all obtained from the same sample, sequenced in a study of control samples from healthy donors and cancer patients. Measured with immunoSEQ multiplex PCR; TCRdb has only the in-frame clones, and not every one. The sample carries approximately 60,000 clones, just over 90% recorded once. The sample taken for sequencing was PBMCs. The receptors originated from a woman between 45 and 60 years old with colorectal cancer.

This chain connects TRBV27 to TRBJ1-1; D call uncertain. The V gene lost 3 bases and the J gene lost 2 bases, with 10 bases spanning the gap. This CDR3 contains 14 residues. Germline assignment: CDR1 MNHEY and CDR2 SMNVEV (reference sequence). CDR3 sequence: CASSFSTSNTEAFF. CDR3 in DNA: TGTGCCAGCAGTTTCTCAACCTCCAACACTGAAGCTTTCTTT.

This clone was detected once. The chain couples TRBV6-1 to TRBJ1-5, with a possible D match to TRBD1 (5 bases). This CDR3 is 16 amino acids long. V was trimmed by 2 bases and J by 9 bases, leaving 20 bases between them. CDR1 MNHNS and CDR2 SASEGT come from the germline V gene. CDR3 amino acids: CASSETGSDFRRPQHF. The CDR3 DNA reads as TGTGCCAGCAGTGAAACAGGTTCGGACTTCCGACGGCCCCAGCATTTT.

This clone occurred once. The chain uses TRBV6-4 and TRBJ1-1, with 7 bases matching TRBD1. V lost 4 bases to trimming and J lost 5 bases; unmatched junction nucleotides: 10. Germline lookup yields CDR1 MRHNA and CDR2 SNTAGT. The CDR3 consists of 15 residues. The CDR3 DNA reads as TGTGCCAGCAGTGGCGGAGAAGGGGGCGGGACTGAAGCTTTCTTT. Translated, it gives CASSGGEGGGTEAFF.

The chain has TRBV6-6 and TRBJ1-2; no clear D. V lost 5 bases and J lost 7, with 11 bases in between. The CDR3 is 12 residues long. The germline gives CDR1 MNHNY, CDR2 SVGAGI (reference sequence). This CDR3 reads CASSRSRSGYTF. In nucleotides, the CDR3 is TGTGCCAGCAGTCGAAGTCGCAGTGGCTACACCTTC.

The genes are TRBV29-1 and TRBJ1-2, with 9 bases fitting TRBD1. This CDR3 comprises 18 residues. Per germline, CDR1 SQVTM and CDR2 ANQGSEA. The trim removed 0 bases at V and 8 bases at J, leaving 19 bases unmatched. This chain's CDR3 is CSVEDSRWPFGTGLGYTF. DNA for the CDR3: TGCAGCGTTGAAGATTCTAGGTGGCCGTTTGGGACAGGGCTAGGCTACACCTTC.

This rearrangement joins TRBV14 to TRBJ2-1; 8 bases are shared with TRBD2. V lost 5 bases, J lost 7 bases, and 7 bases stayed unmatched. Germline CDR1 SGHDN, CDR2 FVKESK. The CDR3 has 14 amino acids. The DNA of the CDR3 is TGTGCCAGCAGCTCCCGTAGCGGGACGAATGAGCAGTTCTTC. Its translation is CASSSRSGTNEQFF.

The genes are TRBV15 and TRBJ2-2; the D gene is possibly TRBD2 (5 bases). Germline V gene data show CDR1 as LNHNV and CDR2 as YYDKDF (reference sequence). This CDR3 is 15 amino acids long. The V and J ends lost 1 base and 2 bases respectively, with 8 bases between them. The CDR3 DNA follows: TGTGCCACCAGCAGAGCGGGAAGTAACACCGGGGAGCTGTTTTTT. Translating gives CATSRAGSNTGELFF.

The CDR3 region is CASSSGTSAGELFF. The CDR3 DNA reads as TGTGCCAGCAGCTCCGGGACTAGCGCCGGGGAGCTGTTTTTT. This chain connects TRBV5-4 to TRBJ2-2; 10 positions agree with TRBD2. The CDR3 has 14 residues. From germline, CDR1 is SGHNT and CDR2 YYREEE (reference sequence). V shed 3 bases and J 6 bases; nucleotides not matched to a gene: 2.

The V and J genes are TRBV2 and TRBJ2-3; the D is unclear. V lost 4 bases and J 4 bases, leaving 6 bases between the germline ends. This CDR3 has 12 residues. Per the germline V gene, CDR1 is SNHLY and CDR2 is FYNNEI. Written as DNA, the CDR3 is TGTGCCAGCAGTGGTGGCTCAGATACGCAGTATTTT. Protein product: CASSGGSDTQYF. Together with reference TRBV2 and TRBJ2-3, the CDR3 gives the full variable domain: EPEVTQTPSHQVTQMGQEVILRCVPISNHLYFYWYRQILGQKVEFLVSFYNNEISEKSEIFDDQFSVERPDGSNFTLKIRSTKLEDSAMYFCASSGGSDTQYFGPGTRLTVL.

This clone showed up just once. CDR3 in amino acids: CATTRTSGTYNEQFF. CDR3 nucleotides: TGTGCCACCACGAGGACTAGCGGGACCTACAATGAGCAGTTCTTC. V is TRBV19 and J is TRBJ2-1, with 12 bases identical to TRBD2. This CDR3 region has 15 residues. Germline V gene sequence: CDR1 LNHDA, CDR2 SQIVND (reference sequence). Trimming cost V 10 bases and J 2 bases; bases outside gene matches: 6.

CDR3 protein: CASSLPGSLTDTQYF. In nucleotides, the CDR3 is TGTGCCAGCAGCCTCCCGGGTAGCCTCACAGATACGCAGTATTTT. This chain joins TRBV5-4 and TRBJ2-3; no clear D gene. V lost 4 bases to trimming and J lost 2 bases, with 14 bases between them. There are 15 residues in the CDR3. From germline, CDR1 is SGHNT and CDR2 YYREEE (reference sequence).

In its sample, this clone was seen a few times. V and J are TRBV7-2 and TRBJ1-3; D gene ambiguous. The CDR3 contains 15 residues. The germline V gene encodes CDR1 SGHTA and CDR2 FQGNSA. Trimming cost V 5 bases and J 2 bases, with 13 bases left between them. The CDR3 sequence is CASSPFTTAGNTIYF. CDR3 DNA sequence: TGTGCCAGCAGCCCCTTCACAACCGCTGGAAACACCATATATTTT.

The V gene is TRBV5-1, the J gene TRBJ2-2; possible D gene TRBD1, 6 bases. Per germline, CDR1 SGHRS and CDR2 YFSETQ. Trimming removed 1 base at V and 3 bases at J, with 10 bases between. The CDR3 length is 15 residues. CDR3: CASSLPRTDTGELFF. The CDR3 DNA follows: TGCGCCAGCAGCTTGCCACGGACAGACACCGGGGAGCTGTTTTTT.

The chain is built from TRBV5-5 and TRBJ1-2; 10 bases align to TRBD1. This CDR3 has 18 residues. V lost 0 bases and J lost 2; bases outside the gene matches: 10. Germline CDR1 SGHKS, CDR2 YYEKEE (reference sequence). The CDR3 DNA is TGTGCCAGCAGCTTGGAGGGGGAACCGGACAGGGGGAACTATGGCTACACCTTC. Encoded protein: CASSLEGEPDRGNYGYTF.

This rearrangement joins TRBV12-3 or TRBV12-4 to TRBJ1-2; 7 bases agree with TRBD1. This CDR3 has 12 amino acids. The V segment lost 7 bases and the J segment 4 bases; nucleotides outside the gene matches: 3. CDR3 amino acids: CASTYRGYGYTF. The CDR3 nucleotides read TGTGCCAGCACCTACAGGGGCTATGGCTACACCTTC.

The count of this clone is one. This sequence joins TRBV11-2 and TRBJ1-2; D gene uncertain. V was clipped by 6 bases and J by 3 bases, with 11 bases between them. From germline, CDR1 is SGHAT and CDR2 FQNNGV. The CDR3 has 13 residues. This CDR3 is CASSVLRDYGYTF. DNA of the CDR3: TGTGCCAGCAGTGTCCTTCGAGACTATGGCTACACCTTC.

Here the CDR3 DNA reads TGTGCCAGCAGTAAGAGAGCGGGAGGGCGCACAGATACGCAGTATTTT. Translation gives CASSKRAGGRTDTQYF. This chain links TRBV2 with TRBJ2-3, with 10 bases identical to TRBD2. V lost 5 bases, J lost 1 base, and 6 bases stayed unmatched. This CDR3 contains 16 residues. The germline CDR1 and CDR2 sequences are SNHLY and FYNNEI.